This entry is about one T cell receptor (beta chain). Its antigen is still unknown. The junction departs from the called germline gene at one end, perhaps through a read error. The entry originates in a study of cytomegalovirus exposure and HLA in healthy donors. This table comes from immunoSEQ multiplex PCR, and its TCRdb copy is limited to in-frame clones, with some not included. The repertoire has about 330,000 clones, roughly 89% of them found once; the top ten carry 0.7% to 0.85%. CDR1 is SGHVS and CDR2 is FQNEAQ in the germline V gene. CDR3 length: 18 residues. Notes on the study in general: Cytomegalovirus-associated TCR beta chains were listed, numbering around 150.

The rearrangement joins TRBV7-8 to TRBJ2-7; 7 nucleotides align to TRBD1. This receptor was taken from a woman aged 18-29 years in good health and CMV-seronegative. The sample taken for sequencing was PBMCs. The CDR3: CASTLTRDRLSSEGEEYF. CDR3 DNA: TGTGCCAGCACCCTTACACGGGACAGACTATCCTCCGAAGGCGAGGAGTACTTC.